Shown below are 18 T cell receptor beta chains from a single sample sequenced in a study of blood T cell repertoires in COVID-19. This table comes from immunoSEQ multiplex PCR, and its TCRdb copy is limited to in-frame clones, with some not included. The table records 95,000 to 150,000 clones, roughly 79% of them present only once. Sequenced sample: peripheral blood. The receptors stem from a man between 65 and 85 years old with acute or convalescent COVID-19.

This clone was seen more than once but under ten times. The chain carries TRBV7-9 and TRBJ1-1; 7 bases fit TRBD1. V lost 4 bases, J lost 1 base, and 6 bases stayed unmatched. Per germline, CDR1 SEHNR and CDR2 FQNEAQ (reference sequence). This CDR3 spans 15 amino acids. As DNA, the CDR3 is TGTGCCAGCAGCTCTCTCCGGGACAGGAACACTGAAGCTTTCTTT. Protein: CASSSLRDRNTEAFF.

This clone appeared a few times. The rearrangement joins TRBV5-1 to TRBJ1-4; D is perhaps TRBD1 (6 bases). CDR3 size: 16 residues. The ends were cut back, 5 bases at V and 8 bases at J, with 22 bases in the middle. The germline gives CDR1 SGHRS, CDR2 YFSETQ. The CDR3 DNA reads TGCGCCAGCAGGGCGACCAGGGGAGGGCTGGGGGAAAAACTGTTTTTT. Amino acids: CASRATRGGLGEKLFF.

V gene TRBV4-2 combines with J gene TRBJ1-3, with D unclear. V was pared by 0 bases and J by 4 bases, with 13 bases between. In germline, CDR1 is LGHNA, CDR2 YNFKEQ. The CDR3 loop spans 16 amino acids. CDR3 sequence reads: CASSQEVGQNGNTIYF. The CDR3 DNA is TGTGCCAGCAGCCAAGAGGTGGGCCAGAACGGAAACACCATATATTTT.

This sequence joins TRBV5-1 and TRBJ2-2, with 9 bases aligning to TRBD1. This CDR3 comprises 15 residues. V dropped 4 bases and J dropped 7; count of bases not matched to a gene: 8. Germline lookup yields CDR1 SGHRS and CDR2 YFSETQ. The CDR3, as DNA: TGCGCCAGCAGCAGGGGACAGGGAGGCGGCGGGGAGCTGTTTTTT. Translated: CASSRGQGGGGELFF.

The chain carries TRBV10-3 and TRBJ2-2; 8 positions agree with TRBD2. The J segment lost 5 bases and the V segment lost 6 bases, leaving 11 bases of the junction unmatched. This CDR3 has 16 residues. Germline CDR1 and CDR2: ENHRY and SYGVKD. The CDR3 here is CAISLTGGGITGELFF. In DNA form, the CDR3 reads TGTGCCATCAGCCTGACGGGCGGGGGGATTACCGGGGAGCTGTTTTTT.

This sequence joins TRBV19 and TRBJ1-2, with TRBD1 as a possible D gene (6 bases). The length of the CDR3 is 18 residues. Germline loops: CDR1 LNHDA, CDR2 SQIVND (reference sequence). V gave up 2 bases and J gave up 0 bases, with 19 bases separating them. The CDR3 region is CASSIQDRTLRANYGYTF. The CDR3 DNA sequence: TGTGCCAGTAGTATACAGGACAGAACTCTGAGGGCTAACTATGGCTACACCTTC.

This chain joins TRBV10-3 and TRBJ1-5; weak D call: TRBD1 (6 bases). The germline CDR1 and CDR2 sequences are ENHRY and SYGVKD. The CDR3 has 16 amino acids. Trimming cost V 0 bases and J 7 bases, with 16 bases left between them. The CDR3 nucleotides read TGTGCCATCAGTGAGTCGAGGACGGTTCAGGGGCAGCCCCAGCATTTT. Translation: CAISESRTVQGQPQHF.

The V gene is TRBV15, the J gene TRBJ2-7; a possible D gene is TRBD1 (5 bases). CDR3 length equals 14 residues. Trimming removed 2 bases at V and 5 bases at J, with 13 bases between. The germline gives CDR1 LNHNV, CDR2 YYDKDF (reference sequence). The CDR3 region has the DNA TGTGCCACCAGCAGAAGGACAATGTCCCACGAGCAGTACTTC. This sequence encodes CATSRRTMSHEQYF.

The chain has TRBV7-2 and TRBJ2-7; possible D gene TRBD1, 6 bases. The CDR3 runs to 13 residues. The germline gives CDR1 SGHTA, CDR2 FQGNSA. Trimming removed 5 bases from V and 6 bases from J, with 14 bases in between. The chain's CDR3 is CASSRAGVREQYF. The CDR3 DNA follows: TGTGCCAGCAGCCGGGCAGGGGTTCGCGAGCAGTACTTC. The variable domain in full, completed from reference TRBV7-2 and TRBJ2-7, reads GAGVSQSPSNKVTEKGKDVELRCDPISGHTALYWYRQSLGQGLEFLIYFQGNSAPDKSGLPSDRFSAERTGGSVSTLTIQRTQQEDSAVYLCASSRAGVREQYFGPGTRLTVT.

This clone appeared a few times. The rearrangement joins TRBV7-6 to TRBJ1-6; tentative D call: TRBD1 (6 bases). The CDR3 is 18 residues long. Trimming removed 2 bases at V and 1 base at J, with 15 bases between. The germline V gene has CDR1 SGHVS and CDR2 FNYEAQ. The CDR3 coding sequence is TGTGCCAGCAGCTTAACCGGGACAAGGGAGTCCTATAATTCACCCCTCCACTTT. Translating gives CASSLTGTRESYNSPLHF.

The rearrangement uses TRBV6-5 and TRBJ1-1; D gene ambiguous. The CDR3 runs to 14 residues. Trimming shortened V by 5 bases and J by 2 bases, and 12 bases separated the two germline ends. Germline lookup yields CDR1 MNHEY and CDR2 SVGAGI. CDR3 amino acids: CASSTREPNTEAFF. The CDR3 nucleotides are TGTGCCAGCAGTACCCGGGAGCCCAACACTGAAGCTTTCTTT.

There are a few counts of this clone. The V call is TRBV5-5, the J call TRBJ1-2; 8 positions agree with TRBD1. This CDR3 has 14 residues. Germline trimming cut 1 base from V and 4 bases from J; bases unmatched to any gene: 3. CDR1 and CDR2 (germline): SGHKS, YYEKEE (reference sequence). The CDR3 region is CASSLPGGLYGYTF. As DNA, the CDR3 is TGTGCCAGCAGCTTGCCAGGGGGCCTCTATGGCTACACCTTC.

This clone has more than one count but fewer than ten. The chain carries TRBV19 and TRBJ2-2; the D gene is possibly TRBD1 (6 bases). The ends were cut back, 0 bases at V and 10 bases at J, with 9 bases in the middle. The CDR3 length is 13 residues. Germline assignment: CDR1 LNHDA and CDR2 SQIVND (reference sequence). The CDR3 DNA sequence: TGTGCCAGTAGTATAGATCCAGGGGTGGAGCTGTTTTTT. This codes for CASSIDPGVELFF.

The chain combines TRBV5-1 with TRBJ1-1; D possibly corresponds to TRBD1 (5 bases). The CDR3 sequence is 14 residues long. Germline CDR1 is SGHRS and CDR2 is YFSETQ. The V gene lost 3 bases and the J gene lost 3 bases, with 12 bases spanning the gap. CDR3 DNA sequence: TGCGCCAGCAGCTCCCAGGGTCAACACACTGAAGCTTTCTTT. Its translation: CASSSQGQHTEAFF.

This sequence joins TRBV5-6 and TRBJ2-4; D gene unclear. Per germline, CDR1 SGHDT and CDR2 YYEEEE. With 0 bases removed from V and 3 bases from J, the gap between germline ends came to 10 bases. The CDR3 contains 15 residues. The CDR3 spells CASSLALGDKNIQYF. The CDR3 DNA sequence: TGTGCCAGCAGCTTGGCCTTGGGCGACAAAAACATTCAGTACTTC.

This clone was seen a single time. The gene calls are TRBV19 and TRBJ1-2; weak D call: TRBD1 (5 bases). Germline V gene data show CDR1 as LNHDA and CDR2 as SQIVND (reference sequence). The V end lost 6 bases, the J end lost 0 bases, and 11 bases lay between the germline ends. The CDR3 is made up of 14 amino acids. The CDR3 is CASSPGHTNYGYTF. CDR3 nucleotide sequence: TGTGCCAGTAGCCCTGGACACACTAACTATGGCTACACCTTC.

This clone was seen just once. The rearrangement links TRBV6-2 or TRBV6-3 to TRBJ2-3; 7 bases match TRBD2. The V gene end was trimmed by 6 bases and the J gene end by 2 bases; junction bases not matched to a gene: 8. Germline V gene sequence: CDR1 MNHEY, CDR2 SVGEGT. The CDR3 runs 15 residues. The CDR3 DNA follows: TGTGCCAGCAGCTCCCGGCGGGGGTACACAGATACGCAGTATTTT. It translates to CASSSRRGYTDTQYF.

The CDR3 nucleotides read TGTGCCAGCAGCTACCTCCTAAACGGGGGAAACAATGAGCAGTTCTTC. It yields the protein CASSYLLNGGNNEQFF. The chain is built from TRBV7-2 and TRBJ2-1, with D possibly matching TRBD2 (6 bases). The CDR3 is made up of 16 amino acids. V was cut by 4 bases and J by 5 bases, with 18 bases left in between. Germline CDR1 SGHTA, CDR2 FQGNSA.